This TCR beta chain was observed in a study of blood T cell repertoires in COVID-19. Looking at the study overall: From T cells, B-cell-depleted T cells, or PBMCs came the material, which was cDNA or gDNA.

Profiling relied on immunoSEQ multiplex PCR, and the TCRdb table lists in-frame clones only, not all of them. The repertoire includes roughly 220,000 clones, roughly four fifths of them detected once, and 3% to 3.5% sits in the top ten. Germline trimming cut 3 bases from V and 4 bases from J; bases unmatched to any gene: 10. The CDR3 length is 17 residues. From germline, CDR1 is KGHDR and CDR2 SFDVKD. Specimen: peripheral blood. The source is a woman aged 30 to 39 who had recovered from COVID-19. The chain employs TRBV24-1 and TRBJ2-1, with 8 bases aligning to TRBD2. The CDR3 sequence is CATSDPGGVILYNEQFF. The CDR3 region has the DNA TGTGCCACCAGTGATCCCGGGGGGGTTATTTTATACAATGAGCAGTTCTTC.